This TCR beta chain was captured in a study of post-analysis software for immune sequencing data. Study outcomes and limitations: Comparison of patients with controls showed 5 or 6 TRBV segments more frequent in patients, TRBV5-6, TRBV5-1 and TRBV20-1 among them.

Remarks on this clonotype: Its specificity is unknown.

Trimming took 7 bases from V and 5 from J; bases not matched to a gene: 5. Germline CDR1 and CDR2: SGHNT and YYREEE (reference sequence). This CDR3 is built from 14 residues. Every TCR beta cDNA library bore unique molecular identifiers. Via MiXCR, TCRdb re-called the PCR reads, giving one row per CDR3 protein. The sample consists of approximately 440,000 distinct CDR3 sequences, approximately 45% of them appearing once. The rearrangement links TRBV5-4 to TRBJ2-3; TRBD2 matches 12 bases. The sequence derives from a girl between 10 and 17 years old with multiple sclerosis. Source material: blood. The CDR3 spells CASSTSGRLDTQYF. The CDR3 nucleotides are TGTGCCAGCTCAACTAGCGGGAGGTTAGATACGCAGTATTTT.